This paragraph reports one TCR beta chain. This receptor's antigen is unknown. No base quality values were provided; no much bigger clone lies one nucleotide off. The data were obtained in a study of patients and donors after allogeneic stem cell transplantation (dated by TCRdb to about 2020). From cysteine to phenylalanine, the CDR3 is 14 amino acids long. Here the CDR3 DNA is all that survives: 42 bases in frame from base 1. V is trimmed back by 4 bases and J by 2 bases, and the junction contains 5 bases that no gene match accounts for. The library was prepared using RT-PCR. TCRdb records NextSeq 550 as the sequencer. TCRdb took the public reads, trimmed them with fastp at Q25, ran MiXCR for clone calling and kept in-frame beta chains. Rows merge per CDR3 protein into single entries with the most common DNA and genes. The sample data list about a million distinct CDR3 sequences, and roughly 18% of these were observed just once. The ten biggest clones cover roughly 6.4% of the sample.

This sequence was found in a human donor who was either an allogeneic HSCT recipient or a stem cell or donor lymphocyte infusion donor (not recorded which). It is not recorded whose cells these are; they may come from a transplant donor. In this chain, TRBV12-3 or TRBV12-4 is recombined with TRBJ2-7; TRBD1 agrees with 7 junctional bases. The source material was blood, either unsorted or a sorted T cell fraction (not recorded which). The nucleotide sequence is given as TGTGCCAGCAGTTCCGAGGGGGCAGCCTACGAGCAGTACTTC. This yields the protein CASSSEGAAYEQYF.